This T cell receptor beta chain came from a study of breast tumors, draining lymph nodes, adjacent tissues. Study conclusions and caveats: Tumor TCR diversity was below lymph nodes but above nontumor tissue. The lymph node origin of tumor T cells was framed as consistent with a hypothesis, not demonstrated. Luminal-like breast cancer showed significantly greater tumor-nontumor repertoire similarity than basal-like breast cancer did. The data were judged consistent with most tumor T cells coming from lymph node and expanding in tumor.

TCRdb passed the multiplex PCR reads through MiXCR, listing each CDR3 protein once. The table has approximately 130,000 distinct CDR3 sequences, approximately 22% seen once. Breast cancer patients provided tissue from their axillary draining lymph nodes. Between the trimmed V and J ends, which lost 3 bases and 1 base, there was a span of 16 bases. The CDR3 extends over 17 amino acids. CDR1 SGDLS and CDR2 YYNGEE come from the germline V gene. This clonotype occurred once. The antigen remains unidentified. It may be a read error: a sequence one base away is much more abundant. The specimen was axillary lymph node tissue. The V and J genes are TRBV9 and TRBJ2-2; no definite D call. The TCR originated in a female donor with breast cancer. Some clones in this sample may be carry-over from other donors' samples. In DNA form, the CDR3 reads TGTGCCAGCAGCGGAGCTTCATGGGCGGAGAACACCGGGGAGCTGTTTTTT. Amino acids: CASSGASWAENTGELFF.